These 20 T cell receptor beta chains came from one sample sequenced in a study of blood T cell repertoires in COVID-19. Method: immunoSEQ multiplex PCR; TCRdb's copy keeps in-frame clones and lacks some. The repertoire holds 350,000 to 500,000 clones, with around nine tenths as singletons. Sample: PBMCs or T cells enriched from blood (not recorded which). The receptors were gathered from a woman aged 18-29 years who had been exposed to COVID-19.

The chain is built from TRBV19 and TRBJ1-6, with D hard to call. The germline V gene has CDR1 LNHDA and CDR2 SQIVND (reference sequence). V lost 5 bases and J lost 7, with 9 bases in between. The CDR3 length is 13 residues. CDR3 nucleotide sequence: TGTGCCAGTAGTCGCTTGGAGAATTCACCCCTCCACTTT. Amino acids: CASSRLENSPLHF. Together with reference TRBV19 and TRBJ1-6, the CDR3 gives the full variable domain: DGGITQSPKYLFRKEGQNVTLSCEQNLNHDAMYWYRQDPGQGLRLIYYSQIVNDFQKGDIAEGYSVSREKKESFPLTVTSAQKNPTAFYLCASSRLENSPLHFGNGTRLTVT.

This clone has a handful of counts. V usage is TRBV7-9 and J usage is TRBJ1-4; D may be TRBD1 (5 bases). The V gene's germline CDR1 is SEHNR and CDR2 FQNEAQ (reference sequence). The germline V and J ends were trimmed by 5 bases and 5 bases, with 9 bases remaining between them. There are 13 residues in the CDR3. The CDR3 coding sequence is TGTGCCAGCAGCAATCAGGGAAATGAAAAACTGTTTTTT. It codes for CASSNQGNEKLFF.

The chain has TRBV28 and TRBJ1-6, with 7 bases identical to TRBD1. Germline V gene lookup returns CDR1 MDHEN and CDR2 SYDVKM. J was trimmed by 10 bases and V by 2 bases; bases with no gene match: 5. The CDR3 runs 14 residues. The CDR3 sequence: CASSLNRGQSPLHF. CDR3 sequence (DNA): TGTGCCAGCAGTTTAAACAGGGGCCAATCACCCCTCCACTTT.

The chain links TRBV5-1 to TRBJ2-3, with unresolved D. This CDR3 comprises 13 residues. CDR1 is SGHRS and CDR2 is YFSETQ in the germline V gene. V dropped 4 bases and J dropped 1 base, with 7 bases sitting between them. CDR3: CASSLVGTDTQYF. The DNA for the CDR3 is TGCGCCAGCAGCCTGGTCGGCACAGATACGCAGTATTTT.

The chain joins TRBV4-1 to TRBJ2-1, with D possibly being TRBD2 (5 bases). The V end lost 0 bases, the J end lost 8 bases, and 8 bases lay between the germline ends. The length of the CDR3 is 13 residues. Germline lookup yields CDR1 MGHRA and CDR2 YSYEKL. In DNA form, the CDR3 reads TGCGCCAGCAGCCAAGATTGGGGAGATGAGCAGTTCTTC. The encoded protein is CASSQDWGDEQFF.

This chain links TRBV11-3 with TRBJ2-2; D may be TRBD2 (5 bases). The V gene's germline CDR1 is SGHNT and CDR2 YENEEA. This CDR3 is 17 amino acids long. Trimming left V 1 base short and J 3 bases short, with 15 bases between. CDR3 sequence reads: CASSLVEGSSDTGELFF. CDR3 nucleotides: TGTGCCAGCAGCTTAGTGGAAGGGAGTTCGGACACCGGGGAGCTGTTTTTT.

This rearrangement joins TRBV11-3 to TRBJ2-3, with D possibly matching TRBD2 (6 bases). Trimming took off 1 base at V and 0 bases at J, with 11 bases between the two ends. Germline V gives CDR1 SGHNT, CDR2 YENEEA. The CDR3 loop spans 16 amino acids. The CDR3 nucleotides are TGTGCCAGCAGCTTAGTCCCGGGGACTAGCACAGATACGCAGTATTTT. As protein: CASSLVPGTSTDTQYF. The whole variable domain, filled in from reference TRBV11-3 and TRBJ2-3, reads EAGVVQSPRYKIIEKKQPVAFWCNPISGHNTLYWYLQNLGQGPELLIRYENEEAVDDSQLPKDRFSAERLKGVDSTLKIQPAELGDSAVYLCASSLVPGTSTDTQYFGPGTRLTVL.

This chain connects TRBV3-1 (or the pseudogene TRBV3-2) to TRBJ1-1, with D hard to call. The CDR3 runs to 16 residues. Germline CDR1 reads LGHDT; CDR2 reads YNNKEL (reference sequence). The V end was cut by 3 bases, the J end by 1 base, with 15 bases between. The CDR3, as DNA: TGTGCCAGCAGCCAGAGGAGACGGAGTCAGAACACTGAAGCTTTCTTT. Amino acid sequence: CASSQRRRSQNTEAFF.

This sequence joins TRBV6-5 and TRBJ1-2; D remains unclear. Trimming took off 5 bases at V and 0 bases at J, with 10 bases between the two ends. This CDR3 region has 14 residues. The germline gives CDR1 MNHEY, CDR2 SVGAGI. The CDR3 bases are TGTGCCAGCAGTAGGCAGGCCTCTAACTATGGCTACACCTTC. Its protein product is CASSRQASNYGYTF.

The J gene is TRBJ2-2, the V gene TRBV6-1; D gene ambiguous. This CDR3 is 12 amino acids long. Per germline, CDR1 MNHNS and CDR2 SASEGT. V lost 3 bases to trimming and J lost 9 bases, with 8 bases between them. CDR3 coding DNA: TGTGCCAGCAGTGACGCGAATAGGGAGCTGTTTTTT. It specifies CASSDANRELFF.

This clone occurred once. The V and J genes are TRBV4-3 and TRBJ1-6; D is perhaps TRBD1 (6 bases). Germline lookup yields CDR1 LGHNA and CDR2 YSLEER. V shed 0 bases and J shed 10 bases, with 13 bases lying between them. CDR3 length: 15 amino acids. The CDR3 sequence is CASSQDQGWGSPLHF. The CDR3 region has the DNA TGCGCCAGCAGCCAAGATCAGGGGTGGGGGTCACCCCTCCACTTT.

This clone was seen only once. V is TRBV4-3 and J is TRBJ2-5, with TRBD2 matching over 12 bases. There are 15 residues in the CDR3. The germline V gene encodes CDR1 LGHNA and CDR2 YSLEER. Trimming cost V 4 bases and J 3 bases; bases outside gene matches: 3. CDR3 DNA sequence: TGCGCCAGCAGCCGAAGACTAGCGGGGGAAGAGACCCAGTACTTC. Amino acids: CASSRRLAGEETQYF.

This chain uses TRBV19 with TRBJ2-7; tentatively, D is TRBD2 (5 bases). The length of the CDR3 is 14 residues. V was clipped by 0 bases and J by 2 bases, with 8 bases between them. Germline loops: CDR1 LNHDA, CDR2 SQIVND (reference sequence). CDR3 protein: CASSIDMGAYEQYF. CDR3 sequence (DNA): TGTGCCAGTAGTATAGATATGGGAGCCTACGAGCAGTACTTC.

The rearrangement uses TRBV28 and TRBJ1-5; D unresolved. The germline V gene encodes CDR1 MDHEN and CDR2 SYDVKM. This CDR3 is 15 amino acids long. The V gene lost 2 bases and the J gene lost 0 bases, with 8 bases spanning the gap. In nucleotides, the CDR3 is TGTGCCAGCAGTTTACAGGCTAATAGCAATCAGCCCCAGCATTTT. This gives the protein CASSLQANSNQPQHF. Looking up the rest from reference TRBV28 and TRBJ1-5 gives the full variable domain: DVKVTQSSRYLVKRTGEKVFLECVQDMDHENMFWYRQDPGLGLRLIYFSYDVKMKEKGDIPEGYSVSREKKERFSLILESASTNQTSMYLCASSLQANSNQPQHFGDGTRLSIL.

The rearrangement uses TRBV28 and TRBJ1-3, with D possibly TRBD1 on 6 matching bases. The CDR3 spans 13 residues. V lost 7 bases and J 3 bases, leaving 10 bases between the germline ends. Germline V lookup: CDR1 MDHEN, CDR2 SYDVKM. The CDR3 DNA follows: TGTGCCAGCACGACAGGAGGTGGAAACACCATATATTTT. Amino acids: CASTTGGGNTIYF. Using reference TRBV28 and TRBJ1-3 for the parts outside the CDR3, the full variable domain is DVKVTQSSRYLVKRTGEKVFLECVQDMDHENMFWYRQDPGLGLRLIYFSYDVKMKEKGDIPEGYSVSREKKERFSLILESASTNQTSMYLCASTTGGGNTIYFGEGSWLTVV.

The CDR3 DNA is TGTGCCAGCAGTCAGACAGGTTTGGCTTTCTTT. Protein: CASSQTGLAFF. This chain connects TRBV28 to TRBJ1-1; D perhaps matches TRBD1 (6 bases). The CDR3 is 11 amino acids. Looked up from germline, CDR1 is MDHEN and CDR2 is SYDVKM. The V end lost 5 bases, the J end lost 11 bases, and 12 bases lay between the germline ends.

V and J are TRBV5-1 and TRBJ1-5; 7 nucleotides agree with TRBD1. CDR1 and CDR2 from the germline V gene are SGHRS and YFSETQ. The CDR3 loop spans 14 amino acids. With V trimmed by 4 bases and J by 7 bases, 8 bases remained unmatched. The chain's CDR3 is CASSPDRADQPQHF. The CDR3 nucleotides are TGCGCCAGCAGCCCTGACAGGGCAGACCAGCCCCAGCATTTT.

This chain links TRBV2 with TRBJ2-2; 11 bases are a match to TRBD2. Losses at the gene ends were 6 bases for V and 0 bases for J; bases not matched to a gene: 9. Looked up from germline, CDR1 is SNHLY and CDR2 is FYNNEI. This CDR3 comprises 18 residues. CDR3 loop: CASRNSGGAFPNTGELFF. The CDR3 region has the DNA TGTGCCAGCAGGAATAGCGGGGGGGCATTCCCGAACACCGGGGAGCTGTTTTTT.

The gene calls are TRBV7-2 and TRBJ1-2; D is unclear. Germline assignment: CDR1 SGHTA and CDR2 FQGNSA. The V gene lost 9 bases and the J gene lost 3 bases, with 14 bases spanning the gap. The CDR3 runs to 13 residues. CDR3: CASSLPVDYGYTF. The CDR3 DNA follows: TGTGCCAGTTCGCTCCCAGTGGACTATGGCTACACCTTC.

This chain joins TRBV30 and TRBJ2-2; D is unresolved. Germline V lookup: CDR1 GTSNPN, CDR2 SVGIG (reference sequence). Trimming shortened V by 4 bases and J by 5 bases, and 11 bases separated the two germline ends. This CDR3 is built from 13 residues. CDR3 DNA: TGTGCCTGGACCTCCACAGTTACCGGGGAGCTGTTTTTT. Its translation is CAWTSTVTGELFF.